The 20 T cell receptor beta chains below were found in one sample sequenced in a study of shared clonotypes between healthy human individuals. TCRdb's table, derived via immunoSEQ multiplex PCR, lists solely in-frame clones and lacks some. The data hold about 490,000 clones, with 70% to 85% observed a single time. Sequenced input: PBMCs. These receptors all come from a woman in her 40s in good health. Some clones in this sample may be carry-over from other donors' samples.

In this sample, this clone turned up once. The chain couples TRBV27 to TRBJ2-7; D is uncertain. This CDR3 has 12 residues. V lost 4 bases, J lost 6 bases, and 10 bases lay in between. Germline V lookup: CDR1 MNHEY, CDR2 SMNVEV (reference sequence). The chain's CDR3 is CASSSLRLEQYF. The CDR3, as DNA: TGTGCCAGCAGTTCCCTCAGGCTCGAGCAGTACTTC.

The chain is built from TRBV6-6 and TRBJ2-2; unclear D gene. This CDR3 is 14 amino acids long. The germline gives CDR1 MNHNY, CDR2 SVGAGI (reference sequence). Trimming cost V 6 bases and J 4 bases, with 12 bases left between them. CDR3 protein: CASRDGRSTGELFF. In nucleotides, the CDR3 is TGTGCCAGCAGAGACGGGCGTTCCACCGGGGAGCTGTTTTTT.

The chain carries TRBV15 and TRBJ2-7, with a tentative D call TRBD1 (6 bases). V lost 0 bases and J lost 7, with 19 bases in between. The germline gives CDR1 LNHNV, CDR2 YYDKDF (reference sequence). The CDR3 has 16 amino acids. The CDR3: CATSREPGTPTWEQYF. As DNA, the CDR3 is TGTGCCACCAGCAGAGAACCCGGGACACCTACGTGGGAGCAGTACTTC.

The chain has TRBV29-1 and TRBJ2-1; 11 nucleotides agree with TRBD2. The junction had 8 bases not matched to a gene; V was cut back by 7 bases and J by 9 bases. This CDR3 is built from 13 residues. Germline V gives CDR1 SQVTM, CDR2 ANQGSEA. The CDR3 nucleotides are TGCAGCGGAGGGACTAGCGGATCGGGTGAGCAGTTCTTC. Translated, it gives CSGGTSGSGEQFF.

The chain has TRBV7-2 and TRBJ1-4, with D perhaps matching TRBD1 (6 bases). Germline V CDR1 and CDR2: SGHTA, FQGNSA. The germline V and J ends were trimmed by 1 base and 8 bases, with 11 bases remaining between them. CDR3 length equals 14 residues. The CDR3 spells CASSLGGAGEKLFF. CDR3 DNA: TGTGCCAGCAGCTTAGGGGGGGCTGGGGAAAAACTGTTTTTT.

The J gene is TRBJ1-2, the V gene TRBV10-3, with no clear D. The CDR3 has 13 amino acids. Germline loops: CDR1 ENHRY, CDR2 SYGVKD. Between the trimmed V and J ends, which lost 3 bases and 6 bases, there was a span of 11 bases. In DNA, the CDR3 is TGTGCCATCAGTGACCCCAACATGAATGGCTACACCTTC. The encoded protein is CAISDPNMNGYTF.

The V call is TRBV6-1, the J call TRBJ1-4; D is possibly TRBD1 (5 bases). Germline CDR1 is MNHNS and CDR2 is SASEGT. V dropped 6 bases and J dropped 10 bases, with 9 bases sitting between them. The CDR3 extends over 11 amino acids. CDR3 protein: CASRLGGKLFF. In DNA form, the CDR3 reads TGTGCCAGCAGGTTGGGGGGAAAACTGTTTTTT.

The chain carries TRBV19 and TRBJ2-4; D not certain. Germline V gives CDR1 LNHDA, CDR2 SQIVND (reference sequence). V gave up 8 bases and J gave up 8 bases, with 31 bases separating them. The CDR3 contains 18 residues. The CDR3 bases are TGTGCCAGTGGGCGATTCGGGCACAGCCGTAGTTATTTTTACATTCAGTACTTC. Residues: CASGRFGHSRSYFYIQYF.

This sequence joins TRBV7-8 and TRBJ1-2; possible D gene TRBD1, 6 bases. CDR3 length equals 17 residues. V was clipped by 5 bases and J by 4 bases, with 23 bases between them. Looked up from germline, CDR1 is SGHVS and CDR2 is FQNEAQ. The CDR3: CASSPHGAAGATYGYTF. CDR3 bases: TGTGCCAGCAGCCCCCATGGCGCGGCAGGGGCAACCTATGGCTACACCTTC.

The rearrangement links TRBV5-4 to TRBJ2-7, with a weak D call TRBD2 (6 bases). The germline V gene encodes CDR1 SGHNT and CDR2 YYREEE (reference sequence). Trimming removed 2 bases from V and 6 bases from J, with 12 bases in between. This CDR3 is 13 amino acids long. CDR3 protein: CASSLGGKGEQYF. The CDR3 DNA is TGTGCCAGCAGCTTAGGCGGGAAGGGCGAGCAGTACTTC.

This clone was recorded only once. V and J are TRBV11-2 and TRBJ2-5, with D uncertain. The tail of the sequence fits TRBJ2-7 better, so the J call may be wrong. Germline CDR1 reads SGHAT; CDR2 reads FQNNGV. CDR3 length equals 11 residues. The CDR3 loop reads CASRSSYEQYF. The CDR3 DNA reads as TGTGCCAGCAGATCCAGCTACGAGCAGTACTTC.

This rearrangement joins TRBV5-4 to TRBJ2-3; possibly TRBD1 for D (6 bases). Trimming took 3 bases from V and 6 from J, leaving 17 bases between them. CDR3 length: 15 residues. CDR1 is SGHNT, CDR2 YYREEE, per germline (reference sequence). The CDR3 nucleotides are TGTGCCAGCAGCTGGGGTGTAGGGGGTGTGGATACGCAGTATTTT. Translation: CASSWGVGGVDTQYF.

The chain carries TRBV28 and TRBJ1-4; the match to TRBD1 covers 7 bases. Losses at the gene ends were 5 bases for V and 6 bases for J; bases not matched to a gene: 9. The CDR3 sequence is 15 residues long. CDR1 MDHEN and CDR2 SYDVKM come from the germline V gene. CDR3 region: CASSEGQSFYEKLFF. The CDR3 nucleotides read TGTGCCAGCAGTGAGGGACAGAGCTTTTATGAAAAACTGTTTTTT.

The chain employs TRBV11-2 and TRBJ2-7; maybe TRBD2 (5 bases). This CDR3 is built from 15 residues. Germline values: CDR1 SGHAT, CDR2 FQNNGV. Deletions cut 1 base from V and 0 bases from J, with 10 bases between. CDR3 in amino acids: CASSLGLASSYEQYF. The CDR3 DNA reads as TGTGCCAGCAGCTTAGGGCTAGCAAGCTCCTACGAGCAGTACTTC.

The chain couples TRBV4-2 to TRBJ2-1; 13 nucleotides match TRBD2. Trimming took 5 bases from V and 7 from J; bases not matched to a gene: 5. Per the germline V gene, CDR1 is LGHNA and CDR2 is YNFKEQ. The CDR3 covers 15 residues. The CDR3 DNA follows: TGTGCCAGCAGCGACGGGACTAGCGGGGCAAATGAGCAGTTCTTC. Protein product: CASSDGTSGANEQFF.

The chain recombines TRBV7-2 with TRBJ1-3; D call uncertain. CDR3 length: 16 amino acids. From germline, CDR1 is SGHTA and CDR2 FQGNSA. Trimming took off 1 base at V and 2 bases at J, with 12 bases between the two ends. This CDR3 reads CASSLDGPRPGNTIYF. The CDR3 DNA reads TGTGCCAGCAGCTTAGACGGCCCTCGGCCTGGAAACACCATATATTTT.

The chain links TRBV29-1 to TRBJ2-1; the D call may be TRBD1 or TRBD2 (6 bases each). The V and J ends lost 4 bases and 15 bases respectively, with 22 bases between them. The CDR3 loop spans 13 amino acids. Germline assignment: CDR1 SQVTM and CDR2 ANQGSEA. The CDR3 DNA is TGCAGCGTTGGGTATGTGGGGGGCGTTACCCGGTTCTTC. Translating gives CSVGYVGGVTRFF.

CDR3 in amino acids: CASSPTGLRETQYF. The CDR3 DNA sequence: TGTGCCAGCAGCCCGACAGGGCTGCGGGAGACCCAGTACTTC. This chain uses TRBV7-7 with TRBJ2-5, with 7 bases fitting TRBD1. Germline V gives CDR1 SSHAT, CDR2 FNYEAQ (reference sequence). V shed 5 bases, J shed 5 bases, and the junction held 8 bases outside the gene matches. The length of the CDR3 is 14 residues. The whole variable domain, filled in from reference TRBV7-7 and TRBJ2-5, reads GAGVSQSPRYKVTKRGQDVTLRCDPISSHATLYWYQQALGQGPEFLTYFNYEAQPDKSGLPSDRFSAERPEGSISTLTIQRTEQRDSAMYRCASSPTGLRETQYFGPGTRLLVL.

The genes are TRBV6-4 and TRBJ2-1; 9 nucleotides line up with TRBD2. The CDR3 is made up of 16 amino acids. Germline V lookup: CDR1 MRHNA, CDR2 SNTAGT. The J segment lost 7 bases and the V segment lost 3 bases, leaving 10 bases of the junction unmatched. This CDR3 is CASSDGEAGGWNEQFF. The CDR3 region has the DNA TGTGCCAGCAGTGATGGGGAAGCGGGAGGTTGGAATGAGCAGTTCTTC.

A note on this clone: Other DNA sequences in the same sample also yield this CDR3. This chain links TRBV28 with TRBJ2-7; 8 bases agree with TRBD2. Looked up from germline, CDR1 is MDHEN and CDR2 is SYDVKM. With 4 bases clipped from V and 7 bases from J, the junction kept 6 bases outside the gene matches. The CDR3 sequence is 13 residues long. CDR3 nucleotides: TGTGCCAGCAGTTCGGCGGGAGGAAGGGAGCAGTACTTC. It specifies CASSSAGGREQYF.